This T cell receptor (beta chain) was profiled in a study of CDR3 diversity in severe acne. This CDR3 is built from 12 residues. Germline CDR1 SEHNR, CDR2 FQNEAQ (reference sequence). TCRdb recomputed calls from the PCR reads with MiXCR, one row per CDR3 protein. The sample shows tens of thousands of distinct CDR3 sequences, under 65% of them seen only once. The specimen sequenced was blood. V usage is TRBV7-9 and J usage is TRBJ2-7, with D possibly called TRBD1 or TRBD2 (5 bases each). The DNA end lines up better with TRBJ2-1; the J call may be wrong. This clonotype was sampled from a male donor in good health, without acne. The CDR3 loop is CASSWGPQEQFF. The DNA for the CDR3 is TGTGCCAGCAGCTGGGGACCTCAGGAGCAGTTCTTC.